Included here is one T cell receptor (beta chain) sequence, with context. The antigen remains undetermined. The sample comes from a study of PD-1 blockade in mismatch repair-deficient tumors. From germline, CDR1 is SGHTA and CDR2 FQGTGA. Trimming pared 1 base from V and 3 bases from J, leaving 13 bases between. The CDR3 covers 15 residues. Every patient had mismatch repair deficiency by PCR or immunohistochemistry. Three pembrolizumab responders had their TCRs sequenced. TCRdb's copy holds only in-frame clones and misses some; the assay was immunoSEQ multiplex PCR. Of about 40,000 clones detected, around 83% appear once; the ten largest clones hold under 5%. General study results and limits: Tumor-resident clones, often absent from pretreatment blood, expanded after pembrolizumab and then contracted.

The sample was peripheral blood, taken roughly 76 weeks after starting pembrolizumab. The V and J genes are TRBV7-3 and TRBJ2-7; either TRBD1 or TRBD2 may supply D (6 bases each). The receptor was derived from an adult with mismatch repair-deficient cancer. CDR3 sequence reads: CASSLSPGGGYEQYF. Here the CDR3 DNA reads TGTGCCAGCAGCTTAAGCCCCGGGGGCGGCTACGAGCAGTACTTC.